This T cell receptor (beta chain) was sequenced for a study of vaccination effects on CD4 cells after COVID-19. Within the ViraFEST assay, antigen-specific CD4+ T cells underwent expansion with viral peptide pools prior to sequencing. After more than 8 days in culture, the CD4+ T cells were isolated. Each participant was given two doses of one vaccine (BNT162b2 or mRNA-1273). On this clone: Its antigen is as yet unknown.

The CDR3 consists of 15 residues. With 5 bases removed from V and 5 bases from J, the gap between germline ends came to 18 bases. The germline V gene has CDR1 SGHAT and CDR2 FQDESV (reference sequence). The method was immunoSEQ multiplex PCR; TCRdb's version includes in-frame clones alone and lacks a portion of them. The table lists 70,000 to 95,000 clones, more than 60% of them singletons. The sample here was CD4+ T cells from PBMCs cultured with HCoV-OC43 spike peptides, taken after COVID-19 vaccination. Subset noted: HCoV-OC43 spike overlapping peptide pool stimulation. The rearrangement links TRBV11-1 to TRBJ2-5; D possibly uses TRBD1 or TRBD2 (5 bases each). The TCR was taken from a human donor who received a COVID-19 vaccine. CDR3 in amino acids: CASSPVGARWETQYF. The CDR3 DNA reads as TGTGCCAGCAGCCCGGTCGGGGCCCGATGGGAGACCCAGTACTTC.